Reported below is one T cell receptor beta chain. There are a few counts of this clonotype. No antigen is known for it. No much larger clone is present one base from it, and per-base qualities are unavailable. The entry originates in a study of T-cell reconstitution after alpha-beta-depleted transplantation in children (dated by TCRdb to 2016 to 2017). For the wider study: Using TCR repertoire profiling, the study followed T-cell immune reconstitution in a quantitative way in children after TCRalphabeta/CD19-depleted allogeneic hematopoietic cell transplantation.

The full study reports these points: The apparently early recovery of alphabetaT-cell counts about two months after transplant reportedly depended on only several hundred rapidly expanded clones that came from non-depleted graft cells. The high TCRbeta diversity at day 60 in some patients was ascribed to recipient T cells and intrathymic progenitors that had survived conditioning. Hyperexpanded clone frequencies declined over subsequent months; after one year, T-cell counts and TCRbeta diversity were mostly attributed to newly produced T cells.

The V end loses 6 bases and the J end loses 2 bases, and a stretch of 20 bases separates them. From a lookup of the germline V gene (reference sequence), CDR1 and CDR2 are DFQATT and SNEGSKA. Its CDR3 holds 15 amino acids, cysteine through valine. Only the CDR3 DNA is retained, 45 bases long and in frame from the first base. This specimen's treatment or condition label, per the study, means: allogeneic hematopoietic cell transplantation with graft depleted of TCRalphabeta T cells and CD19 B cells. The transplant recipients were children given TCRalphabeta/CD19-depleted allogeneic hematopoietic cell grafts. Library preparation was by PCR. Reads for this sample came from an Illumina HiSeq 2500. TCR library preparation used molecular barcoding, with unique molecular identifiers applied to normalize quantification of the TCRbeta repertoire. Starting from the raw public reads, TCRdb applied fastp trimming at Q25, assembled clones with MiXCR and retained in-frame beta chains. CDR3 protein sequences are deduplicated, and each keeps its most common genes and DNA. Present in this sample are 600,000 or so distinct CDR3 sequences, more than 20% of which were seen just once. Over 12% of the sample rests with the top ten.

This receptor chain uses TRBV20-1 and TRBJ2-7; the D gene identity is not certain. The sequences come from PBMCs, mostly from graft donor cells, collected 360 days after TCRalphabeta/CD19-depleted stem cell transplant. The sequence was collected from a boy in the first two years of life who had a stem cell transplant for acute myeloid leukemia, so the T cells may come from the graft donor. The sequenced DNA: TGCAGTGCCCTACGCCCTCTTCGGCCCCCCTACGAGCAGTACGTC. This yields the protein CSALRPLRPPYEQYV.